This T cell receptor (beta chain) was obtained from a study of T-cell reconstitution after alpha-beta-depleted transplantation in children. Trimming removed 2 bases from V and 4 bases from J; junction bases left unmatched: 4. The CDR3 length is 16 residues. Germline assignment: CDR1 KGHSH and CDR2 LQKENI. Unique molecular identifiers were incorporated during preparation of the TCRbeta library. TCRdb analysed the PCR reads with MiXCR anew, one entry per CDR3 protein. The data hold a few hundred thousand distinct CDR3 sequences, with around 15% observed a single time. Sequenced here: PBMCs, mostly from graft donor cells, sampled 360 days after TCRalphabeta/CD19-depleted stem cell transplant. J is TRBJ2-2 and V is TRBV18; 10 bases line up with TRBD2. This receptor was taken from a boy in the first two years of life who had a stem cell transplant for Wiskott-Aldrich syndrome, so the T cells may come from the graft donor. The CDR3 DNA reads TGTGCCAGCTCACCAGTTCTAGCGGGAGTCACCGGGGAGCTGTTTTTT. This codes for CASSPVLAGVTGELFF. Looking up the rest from reference TRBV18 and TRBJ2-2 gives the full variable domain: NAGVMQNPRHLVRRRGQEARLRCSPMKGHSHVYWYRQLPEEGLKFMVYLQKENIIDESGMPKERFSAEFPKEGPSILRIQQVVRGDSAAYFCASSPVLAGVTGELFFGEGSRLTVL.